This T cell receptor beta chain was sequenced during a study of Ad26.COV2.S vaccination and SARS-CoV-2 variants. In the study overall: Within the COV1001 Ad26.COV2.S trial arm, the donor was enrolled.

The assay was immunoSEQ multiplex PCR, and TCRdb's table has in-frame clones only and misses some. The table includes about 400,000 clones, about four fifths detected once. This CDR3 is built from 16 residues. V shed 6 bases, J shed 2 bases, and the junction held 9 bases outside the gene matches. Germline CDR1 and CDR2: LNHDA and SQIVND (reference sequence). General study points: Similar non-spike TCR breadth was observed in recipients of vaccine and of placebo. Spike-specific CD8+ and CD4+ T cell responses reportedly showed substantial breadth after vaccination.

Remarks on this clone: The antigen is unknown.

The sample's treatment: some 19 received Ad26.COV2.S at low or high dose, single or two shots; about five received placebo; per-sample allocation not given. Collection of samples fell on day 63 after the first vaccine or placebo injection. This chain uses TRBV19 with TRBJ2-1, with 8 bases aligning to TRBD2. This receptor was identified in a person aged 18-60 years who received the Ad26.COV2.S COVID-19 vaccine or a placebo. The sequenced sample was peripheral blood, obtained in a trial of Ad26.COV2.S vaccine versus placebo. Written as DNA, the CDR3 is TGTGCCAGTAGAAAGCCGGGACTAGGAGCCTACAATGAGCAGTTCTTC. It is translated as CASRKPGLGAYNEQFF.